The 19 T cell receptor beta chains given below trace back to one sample, sequenced in a study of T cells in Graves' hyperthyroidism and ophthalmopathy (dated by TCRdb to the late 2010s). Library creation used multiplex PCR. TCRdb shows the sequencer as Illumina HiSeq 2000. The TCR beta CDR3 regions were amplified from RNA transcripts. A first-round RT-PCR of the TCR CDR3 used the HTBI primer set with the Qiagen OneStep RT-PCR kit. The public reads were reanalyzed by TCRdb: fastp trimming at Q25, MiXCR alignment, in-frame beta chains only. Rows merge per CDR3 protein into single entries with the most common DNA and genes. This sample gives roughly 250,000 distinct CDR3 sequences in total; about 15% of them show up just once. The ten largest clones capture less than 35% of the sample. Sequenced sample: blood. These receptors originate from a woman under 30 with Graves' ophthalmopathy.

The chain links TRBV12-3 or TRBV12-4 to TRBJ2-3, with 16 bases that match TRBD2. The V segment lost 6 bases and the J segment 7 bases; nucleotides outside the gene matches: 7. The CDR3 spans 16 residues. As DNA, the CDR3 is TGTGCCAGCAGCCGCGGGACTAGCGGGGGGGCCTATACGCAGTATTTT. This translates into CASSRGTSGGAYTQYF.

This clonotype was counted ten times or more. The chain couples TRBV30 to TRBJ2-7, with D tentatively TRBD2 (6 bases). Germline V CDR1 and CDR2: GTSNPN, SVGIG (reference sequence). This CDR3 has 14 residues. Trimming removed 0 bases from V and 1 base from J, with 10 bases in between. This CDR3 reads CAWSVRGLSYEQYF. CDR3 sequence (DNA): TGTGCCTGGAGTGTAAGGGGACTGTCCTACGAGCAGTACTTC.

At least ten counts were recorded for this clonotype. The chain recombines TRBV15 with TRBJ2-3, with TRBD2 identical over 12 bases. The V gene's germline CDR1 is LNHNV and CDR2 YYDKDF (reference sequence). This CDR3 contains 17 residues. J gave up 0 bases and V 3 bases, and 4 bases lay outside the gene matches. CDR3: CATSRTSGSLSTDTQYF. The CDR3 DNA reads as TGTGCCACCAGCAGGACTAGCGGGAGTTTAAGCACAGATACGCAGTATTTT.

The rearrangement joins TRBV6-2 or TRBV6-3 to TRBJ2-5, with TRBD1 matching over 11 bases. Germline CDR1 and CDR2: MNHEY and SVGEGT. This CDR3 is 16 amino acids long. The V segment lost 2 bases and the J segment 5 bases; nucleotides outside the gene matches: 7. Here the CDR3 reads CASSYRTGGAEETQYF. CDR3 DNA: TGTGCCAGCAGTTACCGGACAGGGGGCGCGGAGGAGACCCAGTACTTC.

With regard to this clonotype: The final CDR3 position lacks the conserved phenylalanine or tryptophan, pointing to a likely read error. The gene calls are TRBV7-8 and TRBJ2-1; D ambiguous. The V gene lost 4 bases and the J gene lost 2 bases, with 6 bases spanning the gap. This CDR3 has 13 residues. CDR1 is SGHVS, CDR2 FQNEAQ, per germline. Here the CDR3 DNA reads TGTGCCAGCAGCTCAGAGACCTACAATGAGCAGTTCTCC. Translated: CASSSETYNEQFS.

This clonotype has ten or more counts. J is TRBJ1-5 and V is TRBV7-9; D is perhaps TRBD1 (5 bases). CDR3 length: 16 amino acids. V was trimmed by 5 bases and J by 0 bases, leaving 14 bases between them. Germline assignment: CDR1 SEHNR and CDR2 FQNEAQ (reference sequence). CDR3: CASSLDGDYSNQPQHF. Here the CDR3 DNA reads TGTGCCAGCAGCCTGGACGGGGACTATAGCAATCAGCCCCAGCATTTT.

Ten or more counts support this clonotype. This chain uses TRBV12-3 or TRBV12-4 with TRBJ2-6; D gene unclear. This CDR3 spans 14 amino acids. The V end lost 7 bases, the J end lost 2 bases, and 9 bases lay between the germline ends. CDR3 coding DNA: TGTGCCAGCAAAGATAGAGCTGGGGCCAACGTCCTGACTTTC. This sequence encodes CASKDRAGANVLTF.

This clonotype has at least ten counts. The chain carries TRBV5-1 and TRBJ2-1, with unresolved D. Germline V CDR1 and CDR2: SGHRS, YFSETQ. Trimming stripped 3 bases from V and 0 bases from J, with 13 bases between. The CDR3 length is 16 residues. The CDR3 loop reads CASSSKTGRSYNEQFF. For the CDR3, the DNA is TGCGCCAGCAGCTCAAAGACTGGTCGCTCCTACAATGAGCAGTTCTTC.

This clonotype was seen repeatedly, ten times or more. J is TRBJ1-1 and V is TRBV7-9; 11 bases are shared with TRBD1. Unmatched junction bases numbered 6, after V lost 0 bases and J lost 3 bases. The CDR3 spans 17 residues. From germline, CDR1 is SEHNR and CDR2 FQNEAQ (reference sequence). The CDR3 loop reads CASSLAPGTGGDTEAFF. CDR3 nucleotides: TGTGCCAGCAGCTTAGCGCCGGGGACAGGGGGTGACACTGAAGCTTTCTTT.

This clonotype was seen a handful of times. The chain carries TRBV25-1 and TRBJ2-1, with 11 bases identical to TRBD2. Per the germline V gene, CDR1 is MGHDK and CDR2 is SYGVNS. The ends lost 7 bases at V and 7 bases at J; junction bases unmatched: 9. The CDR3 covers 15 residues. This CDR3 is CASTTSGSPPNEQFF. The CDR3 DNA reads as TGTGCCAGCACAACTAGCGGGAGTCCCCCTAATGAGCAGTTCTTC. The variable domain in full, with the rest retrieved from reference TRBV25-1 and TRBJ2-1, is EADIYQTPRYLVIGTGKKITLECSQTMGHDKMYWYQQDPGMELHLIHYSYGVNSTEKGDLSSESTVSRIRTEHFPLTLESARPSHTSQYLCASTTSGSPPNEQFFGPGTRLTVL.

The V gene is TRBV3-1, the J gene TRBJ2-4; 8 positions agree with TRBD2. V trimming: 2 bases; J trimming: 6 bases; junction bases outside the gene matches: 6. The CDR3 is made up of 15 amino acids. Germline assignment: CDR1 LGHDT and CDR2 YNNKEL (reference sequence). The CDR3 spells CASSQPGGLVNIQYF. The DNA of the CDR3 is TGTGCCAGCAGCCAACCGGGGGGGCTTGTAAACATTCAGTACTTC.

Only a few counts were recorded for this clonotype. The chain has TRBV7-9 and TRBJ2-7; D is perhaps TRBD2 (6 bases). Trimming took 1 base from V and 1 from J, leaving 8 bases between them. The length of the CDR3 is 14 residues. From germline, CDR1 is SEHNR and CDR2 FQNEAQ (reference sequence). In nucleotides, the CDR3 is TGTGCCAGCAGCTTAGTAGGGACTTCCTACGAGCAGTACTTC. It specifies CASSLVGTSYEQYF.

There are many counts of this clonotype. The chain uses TRBV5-1 and TRBJ1-6; D may be TRBD1 (5 bases). The length of the CDR3 is 15 residues. Trimming pared 4 bases from V and 8 bases from J, leaving 16 bases between. Germline V gene sequence: CDR1 SGHRS, CDR2 YFSETQ. CDR3 nucleotides: TGCGCCAGCAGCACGGGACTAATCGGCGATTCACCCCTCCACTTT. It specifies CASSTGLIGDSPLHF.

The sample holds many counts of this clonotype. This chain joins TRBV5-4 and TRBJ2-3; no reliable D call. V was cut by 4 bases and J by 5 bases, with 8 bases left in between. Per the germline V gene, CDR1 is SGHNT and CDR2 is YYREEE (reference sequence). CDR3 length: 12 residues. The CDR3 nucleotides are TGTGCCAGCAGCCTGGGTGTAGATACGCAGTATTTT. Its protein product is CASSLGVDTQYF.

The sample holds many counts of this clonotype. The chain couples TRBV5-1 to TRBJ1-1; D call uncertain. Germline CDR1 reads SGHRS; CDR2 reads YFSETQ. Trimming shortened V by 2 bases and J by 8 bases, and 7 bases separated the two germline ends. The CDR3 is 11 amino acids. CDR3 sequence: CASSLNREAFF. CDR3 nucleotide sequence: TGCGCCAGCAGCTTAAACCGGGAAGCTTTCTTT.

This clonotype was seen ten or more times. The CDR3 DNA sequence: TGCAGTGCCGTATCCCAGTTGCGGGGGGGGATCCTAGCCAAAAACATTCAGTACTTC. Its translation is CSAVSQLRGGILAKNIQYF. The chain joins TRBV20-1 to TRBJ2-4; 9 bases agree with TRBD2. In germline, CDR1 is DFQATT, CDR2 SNEGSKA (reference sequence). This CDR3 region has 19 residues. With V trimmed by 6 bases and J by 0 bases, 18 bases remained unmatched.

This clonotype was found many times. J is TRBJ1-3 and V is TRBV6-5, with D unclear. There are 15 residues in the CDR3. V gave up 3 bases and J gave up 0 bases, with 9 bases separating them. Germline V CDR1 and CDR2: MNHEY, SVGAGI. The DNA of the CDR3 is TGTGCCAGCAGTTATTCGGTCAACTCTGGAAACACCATATATTTT. Its translation: CASSYSVNSGNTIYF.

This clonotype was recorded a few times. The conserved phenylalanine or tryptophan is not found at the CDR3 terminus, so this likely reflects a read error. J is TRBJ1-1 and V is TRBV4-2, with D perhaps TRBD1 (5 bases). The germline V gene encodes CDR1 LGHNA and CDR2 YNFKEQ. The CDR3 runs to 15 residues. With 0 bases removed from V and 0 bases from J, the gap between germline ends came to 8 bases. The CDR3 region is CASSQDGTLNTEAFL. DNA of the CDR3: TGTGCCAGCAGCCAAGATGGGACGTTGAACACTGAAGCTTTCCTT.

This clonotype was found many times. V is TRBV10-3 and J is TRBJ2-7; 8 bases are a match to TRBD1. Germline trimming cut 11 bases from V and 6 bases from J; bases unmatched to any gene: 12. CDR3 size: 13 residues. The V gene's germline CDR1 is ENHRY and CDR2 SYGVKD. The CDR3 bases are TGTGCCTCGAATCAGGTACAGGGGGGCGAGCAGTACTTC. It encodes CASNQVQGGEQYF.